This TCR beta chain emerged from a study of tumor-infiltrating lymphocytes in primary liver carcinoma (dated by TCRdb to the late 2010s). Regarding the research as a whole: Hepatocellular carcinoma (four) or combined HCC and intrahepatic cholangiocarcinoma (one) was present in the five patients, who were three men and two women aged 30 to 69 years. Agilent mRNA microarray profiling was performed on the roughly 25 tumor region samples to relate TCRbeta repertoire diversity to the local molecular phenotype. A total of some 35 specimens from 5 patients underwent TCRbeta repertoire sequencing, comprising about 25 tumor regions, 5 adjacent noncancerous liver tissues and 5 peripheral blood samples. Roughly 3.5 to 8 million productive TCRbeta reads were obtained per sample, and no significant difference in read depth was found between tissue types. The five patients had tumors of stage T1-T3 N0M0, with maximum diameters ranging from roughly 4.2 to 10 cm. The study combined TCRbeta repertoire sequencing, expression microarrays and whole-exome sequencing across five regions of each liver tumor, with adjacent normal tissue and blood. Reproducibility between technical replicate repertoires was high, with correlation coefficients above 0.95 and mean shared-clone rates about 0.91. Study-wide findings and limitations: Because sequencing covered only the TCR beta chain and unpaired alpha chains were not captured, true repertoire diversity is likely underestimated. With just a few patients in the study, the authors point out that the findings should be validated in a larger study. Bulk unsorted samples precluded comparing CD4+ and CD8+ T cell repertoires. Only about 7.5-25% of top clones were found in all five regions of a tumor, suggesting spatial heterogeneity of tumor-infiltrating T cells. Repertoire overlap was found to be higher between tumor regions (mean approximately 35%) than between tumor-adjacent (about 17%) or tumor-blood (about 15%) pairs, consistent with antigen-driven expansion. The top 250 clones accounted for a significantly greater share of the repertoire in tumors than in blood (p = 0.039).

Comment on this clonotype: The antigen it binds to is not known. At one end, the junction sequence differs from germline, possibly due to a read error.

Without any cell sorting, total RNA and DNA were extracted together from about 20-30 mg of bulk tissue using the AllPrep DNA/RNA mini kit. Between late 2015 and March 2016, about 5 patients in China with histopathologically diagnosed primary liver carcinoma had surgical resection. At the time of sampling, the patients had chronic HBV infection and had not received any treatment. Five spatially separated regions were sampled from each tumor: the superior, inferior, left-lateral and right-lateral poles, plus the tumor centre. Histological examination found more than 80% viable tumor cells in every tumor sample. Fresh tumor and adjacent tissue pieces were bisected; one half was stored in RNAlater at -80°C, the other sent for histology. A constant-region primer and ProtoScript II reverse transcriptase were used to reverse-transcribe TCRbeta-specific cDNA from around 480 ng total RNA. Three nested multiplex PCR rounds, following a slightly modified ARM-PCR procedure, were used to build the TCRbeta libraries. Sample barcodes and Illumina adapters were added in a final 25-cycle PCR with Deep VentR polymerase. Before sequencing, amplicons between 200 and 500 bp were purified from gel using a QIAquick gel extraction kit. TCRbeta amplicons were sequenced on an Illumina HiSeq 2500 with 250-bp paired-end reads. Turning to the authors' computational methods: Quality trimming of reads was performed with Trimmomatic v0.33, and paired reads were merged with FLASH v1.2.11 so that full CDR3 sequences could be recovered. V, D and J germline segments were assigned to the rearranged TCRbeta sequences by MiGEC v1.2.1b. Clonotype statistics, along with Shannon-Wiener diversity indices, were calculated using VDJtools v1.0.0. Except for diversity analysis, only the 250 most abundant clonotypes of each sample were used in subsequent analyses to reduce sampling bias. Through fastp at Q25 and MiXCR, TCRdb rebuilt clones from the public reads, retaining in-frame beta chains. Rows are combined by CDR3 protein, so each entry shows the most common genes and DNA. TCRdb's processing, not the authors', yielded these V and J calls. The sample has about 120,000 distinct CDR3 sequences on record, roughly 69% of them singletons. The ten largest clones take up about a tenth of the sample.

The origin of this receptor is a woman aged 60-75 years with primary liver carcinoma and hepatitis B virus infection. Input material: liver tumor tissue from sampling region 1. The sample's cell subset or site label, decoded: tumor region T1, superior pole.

The DNA sequence follows: TGTGCCAGCAGGTTAGTCGCCGGGGACTCGTGCGAGCAGTACTTC. It specifies CASRLVAGDSCEQYF. Here the chain combines TRBV11-2 and TRBJ2-7; TRBD2 is a weak D gene call, 6 bases matching. From the germline V gene, CDR1 is SGHAT and CDR2 is FQNNGV. The CDR3 spans 15 residues, from the cysteine through the phenylalanine. This entry keeps only the CDR3 DNA: 45 bases, framed from base 1. The entire variable domain, with the stretches around the CDR3 drawn from the reference TRBV11-2 and TRBJ2-7 proteins, is EAGVAQSPRYKIIEKRQSVAFWCNPISGHATLYWYQQILGQGPKLLIQFQNNGVVDDSQLPKDRFSAERLKGVDSTLKIQPAKLEDSAVYLCASRLVAGDSCEQYFGPGTRLTVT.